One sample yielded the 11 T cell receptor beta chains listed below, sequenced in a study of blood T cell repertoires in COVID-19. The method was immunoSEQ multiplex PCR; TCRdb's version includes in-frame clones alone and lacks a portion of them. The table has 150,000 to 200,000 clones, approximately 90% seen once. The sequenced sample consisted of peripheral blood. The origin of the receptors is a man between 65 and 80 years old with active or convalescent COVID-19.

The V and J genes are TRBV5-1 and TRBJ2-6, with a possible D match to TRBD1 (6 bases). The CDR3 has 15 amino acids. Germline CDR1 SGHRS, CDR2 YFSETQ. The V gene lost 7 bases and the J gene lost 2 bases, with 13 bases spanning the gap. The CDR3 nucleotides read TGCGCCAGCGGGGAAACAGGGACTGGGGCCAACGTCCTGACTTTC. It specifies CASGETGTGANVLTF.

J is TRBJ2-7 and V is TRBV23-1, with D possibly matching TRBD1 (5 bases). TRBV23-1 is treated as an ORF (open reading frame) with a function not yet certain. This CDR3 has 17 amino acids. V dropped 2 bases and J dropped 0 bases, with 17 bases sitting between them. In DNA form, the CDR3 reads TGCGCCAGCAGTCAACCCCGTACAGGTCACCTCTCCTACGAGCAGTACTTC. The encoded protein is CASSQPRTGHLSYEQYF.

This clone was observed a handful of times. The genes are TRBV6-2 or TRBV6-3 and TRBJ2-7, with no clear D. Germline loops: CDR1 MNHEY, CDR2 SVGEGT. V was pared by 4 bases and J by 0 bases, with 7 bases between. CDR3 size: 13 residues. The CDR3 DNA sequence: TGTGCCAGCAGTTCCCCGAGCTCCTACGAGCAGTACTTC. It encodes CASSSPSSYEQYF.

The chain carries TRBV19 and TRBJ2-1; 9 bases fit TRBD2. There are 16 residues in the CDR3. Germline V lookup: CDR1 LNHDA, CDR2 SQIVND (reference sequence). Germline trimming cut 5 bases from V and 6 bases from J; bases unmatched to any gene: 11. CDR3 in DNA: TGTGCCAGTAGTTCCCAGAGTAGCGGGGGTCCCAATGAGCAGTTCTTC. Translating it yields CASSSQSSGGPNEQFF.

The chain couples TRBV11-2 to TRBJ2-1; perhaps TRBD1 as D (7 bases). The germline V gene has CDR1 SGHAT and CDR2 FQNNGV. V lost 2 bases and J lost 4, with 9 bases in between. This CDR3 comprises 14 residues. The CDR3 here is CASSLQGGYNEQFF. CDR3 bases: TGTGCCAGCAGCTTACAGGGGGGTTACAATGAGCAGTTCTTC.

The chain recombines TRBV2 with TRBJ2-3, with 9 bases fitting TRBD1. Germline assignment: CDR1 SNHLY and CDR2 FYNNEI. The CDR3 covers 15 residues. V shed 6 bases and J 4 bases; nucleotides not matched to a gene: 8. CDR3: CASSPGQGKADTQYF. As DNA, the CDR3 is TGTGCCAGCAGCCCGGGACAGGGAAAGGCAGATACGCAGTATTTT.

The V gene is TRBV5-4, the J gene TRBJ1-6, with D perhaps TRBD1 (5 bases). V lost 2 bases and J lost 7, with 16 bases in between. This CDR3 has 16 amino acids. Germline CDR1 is SGHNT and CDR2 is YYREEE (reference sequence). Here the CDR3 DNA reads TGTGCCAGCAGCTTAACCGGACAAGACGTGAATTCACCCCTCCACTTT. Protein: CASSLTGQDVNSPLHF.

The chain is built from TRBV4-1 and TRBJ1-4; D is unclear. The germline V gene encodes CDR1 MGHRA and CDR2 YSYEKL. The CDR3 loop spans 13 amino acids. Deletions cut 4 bases from V and 6 bases from J, with 9 bases between. The chain's CDR3 is CASSRGVDEKLFF. The DNA for the CDR3 is TGCGCCAGCAGCCGCGGGGTGGATGAAAAACTGTTTTTT.

This chain connects TRBV5-1 to TRBJ2-1; 10 bases map to TRBD1. V dropped 1 base and J dropped 1; count of bases not matched to a gene: 2. The CDR3 sequence is 16 residues long. Germline assignment: CDR1 SGHRS and CDR2 YFSETQ. This CDR3 reads CASSLWDRGSYNEQFF. The CDR3 DNA reads TGCGCCAGCAGCTTGTGGGACAGGGGTTCCTACAATGAGCAGTTCTTC.

The rearrangement joins TRBV30 to TRBJ1-4, with 8 bases matching TRBD1. Losses at the gene ends were 2 bases for V and 8 bases for J; bases not matched to a gene: 10. The CDR3 loop spans 15 amino acids. Germline V CDR1 and CDR2: GTSNPN, SVGIG (reference sequence). DNA of the CDR3: TGTGCCTGGAGTCCCCAGACAGGGGTGGTGGAAAAACTGTTTTTT. Its protein product is CAWSPQTGVVEKLFF.

The genes are TRBV4-1 and TRBJ1-2; possible D gene TRBD1, 6 bases. V dropped 4 bases and J dropped 0 bases, with 9 bases sitting between them. There are 14 residues in the CDR3. Germline CDR1 reads MGHRA; CDR2 reads YSYEKL. The CDR3 DNA reads TGCGCCAGCAGCCTACAGGGAACTAACTATGGCTACACCTTC. Translating gives CASSLQGTNYGYTF.